The rows below give T cell receptor beta chains drawn from one sample of a study of T cells in Graves' hyperthyroidism and ophthalmopathy. A single record per CDR3 protein comes from TCRdb applying MiXCR to the multiplex PCR reads. The top ten hold around 30% of the sample, which has 270,000 or so distinct CDR3 sequences, 15% seen once. Sequencing was performed on blood. These TCRs come from a woman aged 45-60 years with Graves' hyperthyroidism that later progressed to Graves' ophthalmopathy. The CDR3 runs from the conserved cysteine through the conserved F or W. The D gene is left open where the match is weak. Not all rows give a size; the values are once, few, many and, for expanded clones, a class.

cdr3_aa,cdr3_nt,d_call,j_call,v_call,clone_size
CASSQVAGGYDEQYF,TGTGCCAGCAGCCAAGTAGCGGGAGGGTACGACGAGCAGTACTTC,TRBD2,TRBJ2-7,TRBV3-1,NA
CSVNGRGGGEQFF,TGCAGCGTTAATGGGAGGGGAGGGGGTGAGCAGTTCTTC,NA,TRBJ2-1,TRBV29-1,many
CSAGVRYNEQFF,TGCAGCGCGGGGGTCCGATACAATGAGCAGTTCTTC,NA,TRBJ2-1,TRBV29-1,few
CASRVDRGTEAFF,TGTGCCAGCAGGGTCGACAGGGGGACTGAAGCTTTCTTT,TRBD1,TRBJ1-1,TRBV2,few
CASRLRFGSYGDTGGLFF,TGTGCCAGCAGGTTGAGATTCGGGTCTTATGGGGACACCGGGGGGCTGTTTTTT,NA,TRBJ2-2,TRBV5-6,few
CASSQTWASEQFF,TGTGCCAGCAGTCAGACATGGGCCAGTGAGCAGTTCTTC,NA,TRBJ2-1,TRBV27,many
CASSRLGGRAFEDTQYF,TGTGCCAGCAGCCGGCTGGGCGGGAGGGCCTTTGAAGATACGCAGTATTTT,TRBD2,TRBJ2-3,TRBV7-3,many
CASSLPTTSGADEQYF,TGCGCCAGCAGCTTGCCTACAACTAGTGGCGCCGACGAGCAGTACTTC,NA,TRBJ2-7,TRBV5-1,NA
CASSLAPSYTGELFF,TGTGCCAGCAGCTTAGCCCCATCTTACACCGGGGAGCTGTTTTTT,NA,TRBJ2-2,TRBV7-6,many
CASSAHRGHNTEAFF,TGTGCCAGCAGCGCCCACAGGGGGCACAACACTGAAGCTTTCTTT,TRBD1,TRBJ1-1,TRBV9,few
CASSLQATDTQYF,TGTGCCAGCAGTTTACAGGCTACAGATACGCAGTATTTT,NA,TRBJ2-3,TRBV27,many
CASSYPPRARDYEQYF,TGTGCCAGCAGTTACCCCCCACGGGCGAGGGACTACGAGCAGTACTTC,NA,TRBJ2-7,TRBV6-2/TRBV6-3,many
CASSIPDLSNQPQHF,TGTGCCAGTAGTATCCCGGACCTTAGCAATCAGCCCCAGCATTTT,NA,TRBJ1-5,TRBV19,few
CASSLRTSGQQYEQFF,TGTGCCAGCTCACTACGGACTAGCGGGCAACAATATGAGCAGTTCTTC,TRBD2,TRBJ2-1,TRBV18,many
CASSLETSMSSYEQYF,TGTGCCAGCAGCCTTGAGACTAGCATGAGCTCCTACGAGCAGTACTTC,TRBD2,TRBJ2-7,TRBV4-2,many
CASSLRVAAQQFF,TGTGCCAGCAGCCTACGGGTTGCGGCCCAGCAGTTCTTC,NA,TRBJ2-1,TRBV5-5,NA
CASSPYALAGVSGELFF,TGTGCCAGCAGTCCCTATGCACTAGCGGGAGTAAGCGGGGAGCTGTTTTTT,TRBD2,TRBJ2-2,TRBV12-3/TRBV12-4,NA
CASSLLINEKLFF,TGCGCCAGCAGCCTACTTATTAATGAAAAACTGTTTTTT,NA,TRBJ1-4,TRBV4-1,many
CASSFPSGRPDTQYF,TGTGCCAGCAGCTTTCCTAGCGGGAGACCAGATACGCAGTATTTT,TRBD2,TRBJ2-3,TRBV7-9,few
CASTGTSGRSSYNEQFF,TGCGCCAGCACCGGGACTAGCGGACGAAGCTCCTACAATGAGCAGTTCTTC,TRBD2,TRBJ2-1,TRBV5-1,NA
CASSLERLEETQYF,TGTGCCAGCAGCTTAGAGAGGCTGGAAGAGACCCAGTACTTC,NA,TRBJ2-5,TRBV7-8,many
CASSLETGETQYF,TGCGCCAGCAGCTTGGAGACCGGGGAGACCCAGTACTTC,NA,TRBJ2-5,TRBV5-1,NA
CASSLIAGGAELFF,TGTGCCAGCAGCTTAATAGCGGGAGGGGCCGAGCTGTTTTTT,TRBD2,TRBJ2-2,TRBV7-3,few